Following are 17 T cell receptor beta chains from one sample sequenced in a study of T cell clones after liver transplantation. The protocol was immunoSEQ multiplex PCR, while the TCRdb copy is restricted to in-frame clones and leaves out a portion. The sample includes roughly 74,000 clones, about 80% of them seen just once. Sequencing was performed on CD4+ T cells from blood, taken before liver transplant. These receptors came from a human donor who received a liver transplant.

The chain couples TRBV7-5 to TRBJ2-7; the DNA was not compared with TRBD2, the D call given in the table. TRBV7-5 is deemed a pseudogene. The CDR3 extends over 15 amino acids. The chain's CDR3 is CARSLVTGLTYEQYF. In nucleotides, the CDR3 is TGTGCCAGAAGCTTAGTAACTGGACTCACCTACGAGCAGTACTTC.

The chain combines TRBV5-1 with TRBJ2-5; no firm D call. CDR1 SGHRS and CDR2 YFSETQ come from the germline V gene. The V and J ends lost 4 bases and 2 bases respectively, with 15 bases between them. The CDR3 runs to 15 residues. The CDR3 loop is CASSLGHGLQETQYF. The CDR3, as DNA: TGCGCCAGCAGCCTCGGCCACGGCCTTCAAGAGACCCAGTACTTC.

The genes are TRBV5-8 and TRBJ1-3; D unclear. Trimming removed 6 bases at V and 4 bases at J, with 11 bases between. The length of the CDR3 is 13 residues. Germline V gene data show CDR1 as SGHTS and CDR2 as YDEGEE. The DNA for the CDR3 is TGTGCCAGCATCTCTGAAAGGGGAAACACCATATATTTT. Encoded protein: CASISERGNTIYF.

The chain carries TRBV5-8 and TRBJ2-1, with 7 bases identical to TRBD2. This CDR3 has 12 residues. Germline-derived CDR1 and CDR2 are SGHTS and YDEGEE. Germline trimming cut 2 bases from V and 13 bases from J; bases unmatched to any gene: 6. CDR3 DNA sequence: TGTGCCAGCAGCTTCCCGGGGAGGGCTCAGTTCTTC. It yields the protein CASSFPGRAQFF.

This chain links TRBV11-2 with TRBJ2-1; 8 positions agree with TRBD2. V lost 1 base to trimming and J lost 7 bases; unmatched junction nucleotides: 9. CDR1 SGHAT and CDR2 FQNNGV come from the germline V gene. This CDR3 spans 16 amino acids. The CDR3 reads CASSLVKGGRINEQFF. CDR3 in DNA: TGTGCCAGCAGCTTAGTAAAGGGCGGGAGGATAAATGAGCAGTTCTTC.

This clone has just one count. The chain is built from TRBV30 and TRBJ2-2, with 7 bases fitting TRBD1. V lost 2 bases and J lost 3; bases outside the gene matches: 9. Germline values: CDR1 GTSNPN, CDR2 SVGIG (reference sequence). This CDR3 is built from 16 residues. CDR3 DNA sequence: TGTGCCTGGAGTTTTACAGGGGCCCCAGACACCGGGGAGCTGTTTTTT. This translates into CAWSFTGAPDTGELFF.

The gene calls are TRBV6-1 and TRBJ2-1; TRBD2 might be the D (8 bases). CDR3 size: 16 residues. The V end was cut by 4 bases, the J end by 6 bases, with 19 bases between. CDR1 and CDR2 (germline): MNHNS, SASEGT. The CDR3 sequence: CASSGPGTRGLNEQFF. CDR3 nucleotides: TGTGCCAGCAGTGGCCCCGGGACTAGGGGGCTCAATGAGCAGTTCTTC.

The rearrangement uses TRBV10-1 and TRBJ1-2; no clear D. This CDR3 is built from 13 residues. Trimming left V 5 bases short and J 2 bases short, with 9 bases between. The V gene's germline CDR1 is WNHNN and CDR2 SYGVQD (reference sequence). This chain's CDR3 is CASSSDGNYGYTF. The CDR3 DNA reads TGCGCCAGCAGTTCGGACGGGAACTATGGCTACACCTTC.

The CDR3 DNA sequence: TGTGCCAGCTCACCACCGAAGGGATATAACACCGGGGAGCTGTTTTTT. Protein product: CASSPPKGYNTGELFF. This sequence joins TRBV18 and TRBJ2-2; D gene ambiguous. The germline V gene has CDR1 KGHSH and CDR2 LQKENI. V was pared by 0 bases and J by 2 bases, with 10 bases between. The CDR3 loop spans 16 amino acids. Based on the CDR3 plus reference TRBV18 and TRBJ2-2, the full variable domain is NAGVMQNPRHLVRRRGQEARLRCSPMKGHSHVYWYRQLPEEGLKFMVYLQKENIIDESGMPKERFSAEFPKEGPSILRIQQVVRGDSAAYFCASSPPKGYNTGELFFGEGSRLTVL.

The chain links TRBV28 to TRBJ1-2; D unclear. V gave up 5 bases and J gave up 1 base, with 8 bases separating them. Germline assignment: CDR1 MDHEN and CDR2 SYDVKM. The CDR3 contains 13 residues. The CDR3 sequence is CASSPPHNYGYTF. The CDR3 DNA is TGTGCCAGCAGTCCACCCCATAACTATGGCTACACCTTC.

This clone showed up just a few times. The genes are TRBV5-4 and TRBJ2-1; TRBD2 is a possible D gene (6 bases). Germline V CDR1 and CDR2: SGHNT, YYREEE (reference sequence). The V end lost 2 bases, the J end lost 0 bases, and 18 bases lay between the germline ends. The length of the CDR3 is 18 residues. CDR3 residues: CASSFRDSPLRSYNEQFF. The CDR3, as DNA: TGTGCCAGCAGCTTCCGGGACTCTCCCTTGCGCTCCTACAATGAGCAGTTCTTC.

The chain couples TRBV28 to TRBJ2-3; a possible D gene is TRBD1 (5 bases). This CDR3 has 14 residues. Germline CDR1 and CDR2: MDHEN and SYDVKM. V was clipped by 5 bases and J by 3 bases, with 12 bases between them. This CDR3 reads CASSPAPGTDTQYF. In nucleotides, the CDR3 is TGTGCCAGCAGTCCCGCCCCAGGGACAGATACGCAGTATTTT. The whole variable domain, filled in from reference TRBV28 and TRBJ2-3, reads DVKVTQSSRYLVKRTGEKVFLECVQDMDHENMFWYRQDPGLGLRLIYFSYDVKMKEKGDIPEGYSVSREKKERFSLILESASTNQTSMYLCASSPAPGTDTQYFGPGTRLTVL.

This clone was detected many times. CDR3 sequence (DNA): TGTGCCAGCAGCCACCGTCAGGGCCACGAGCAGTACTTC. Translating it yields CASSHRQGHEQYF. The chain links TRBV5-6 to TRBJ2-7; D possibly corresponds to TRBD1 (5 bases). The CDR3 runs 13 residues. Per germline, CDR1 SGHDT and CDR2 YYEEEE. V shed 4 bases and J shed 5 bases, with 13 bases lying between them.

The gene calls are TRBV11-1 and TRBJ1-2; tentative D call: TRBD1 (6 bases). CDR3 length equals 14 residues. V was clipped by 5 bases and J by 4 bases, with 14 bases between them. Germline V lookup: CDR1 SGHAT, CDR2 FQDESV (reference sequence). The CDR3 DNA is TGTGCCAGCAGCCAAGGCGGAGGGGGCTATGGCTACACCTTC. This gives the protein CASSQGGGGYGYTF.

This clone appeared once. The CDR3 region has the DNA TGTGCCAGCAGTGAAGGGTTCGGGGCTGAAGCTTTCTTT. This translates into CASSEGFGAEAFF. This chain connects TRBV2 to TRBJ1-1; no reliable D call. The germline V gene encodes CDR1 SNHLY and CDR2 FYNNEI. This CDR3 has 13 amino acids. V was shortened by 1 base and J by 6 bases, with 9 bases between the two germline ends.

The chain carries TRBV7-2 and TRBJ2-1; D perhaps matches TRBD2 (6 bases). Looked up from germline, CDR1 is SGHTA and CDR2 is FQGNSA. The V and J ends lost 1 base and 6 bases respectively, with 7 bases between them. The CDR3 is 13 residues long. The CDR3 sequence: CASSLVGSNEQFF. The CDR3 bases are TGTGCCAGCAGCTTAGTCGGGAGCAATGAGCAGTTCTTC.

The V and J genes are TRBV28 and TRBJ2-3, with TRBD1 as a possible D gene (6 bases). CDR3 size: 15 residues. Trimming took 6 bases from V and 2 from J, leaving 15 bases between them. Per germline, CDR1 MDHEN and CDR2 SYDVKM. The CDR3 is CASRPTGPFTDTQYF. As DNA, the CDR3 is TGTGCCAGCAGACCGACAGGCCCATTCACAGATACGCAGTATTTT.